Reported below is one TCR beta chain. The data were taken from a study of blood T cell repertoires in COVID-19. Study at large: Collection of acute and convalescent COVID-19 samples took place in the United States, Italy and Spain. T cells, B-cell-depleted T cells, or PBMCs provided the cDNA or gDNA that served as material.

Measured with immunoSEQ multiplex PCR; TCRdb has only the in-frame clones, and not every one. The sample yields about 200,000 clones, roughly 84% seen once. Germline assignment: CDR1 KGHSH and CDR2 LQKENI. The CDR3 is made up of 16 amino acids. Deletions cut 3 bases from V and 1 base from J, with 14 bases between. The material sequenced was peripheral blood. The chain has TRBV18 and TRBJ2-3; the D is unclear. The clonotype originates from a man aged 40-49 years with acute or convalescent COVID-19. The CDR3 here is CASSPSWSPGTDTQYF. The CDR3 nucleotides read TGTGCCAGCTCACCGTCCTGGAGTCCTGGCACAGATACGCAGTATTTT.